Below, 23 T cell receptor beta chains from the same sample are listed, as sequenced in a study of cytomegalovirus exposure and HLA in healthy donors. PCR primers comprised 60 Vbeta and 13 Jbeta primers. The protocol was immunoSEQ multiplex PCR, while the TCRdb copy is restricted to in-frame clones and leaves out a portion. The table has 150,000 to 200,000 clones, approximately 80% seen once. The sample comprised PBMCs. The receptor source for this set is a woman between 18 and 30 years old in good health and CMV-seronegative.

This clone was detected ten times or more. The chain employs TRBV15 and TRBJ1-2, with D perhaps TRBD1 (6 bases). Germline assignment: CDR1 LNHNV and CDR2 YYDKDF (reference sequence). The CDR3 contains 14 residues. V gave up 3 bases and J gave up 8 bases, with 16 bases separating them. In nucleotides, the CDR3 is TGTGCCACCAGCAGCATTCAGGGGCCGAGGGGCTACACCTTC. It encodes CATSSIQGPRGYTF.

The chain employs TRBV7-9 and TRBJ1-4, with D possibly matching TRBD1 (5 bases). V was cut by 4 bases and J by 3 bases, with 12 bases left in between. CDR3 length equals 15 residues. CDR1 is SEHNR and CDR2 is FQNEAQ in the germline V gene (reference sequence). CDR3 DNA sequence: TGTGCCAGCAGCTCCCGACAGTCCGCTAATGAAAAACTGTTTTTT. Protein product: CASSSRQSANEKLFF.

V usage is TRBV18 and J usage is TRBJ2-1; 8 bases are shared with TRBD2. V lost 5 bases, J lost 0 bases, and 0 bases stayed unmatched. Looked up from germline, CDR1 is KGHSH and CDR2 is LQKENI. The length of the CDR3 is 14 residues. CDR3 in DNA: TGTGCCAGCTCAGGGACTAGCTCCTACAATGAGCAGTTCTTC. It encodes CASSGTSSYNEQFF.

The CDR3 loop reads CAWSTRTVTSGEQYF. DNA of the CDR3: TGTGCCTGGAGCACAAGAACTGTGACTAGCGGCGAGCAGTACTTC. The J gene is TRBJ2-7, the V gene TRBV30; 9 bases line up with TRBD2. The V segment lost 3 bases and the J segment 6 bases; nucleotides outside the gene matches: 12. The germline gives CDR1 GTSNPN, CDR2 SVGIG (reference sequence). The CDR3 loop spans 15 amino acids. The full variable domain, in which reference TRBV30 and TRBJ2-7 provide the parts outside the CDR3, is SQTIHQWPATLVQPVGSPLSLECTVEGTSNPNLYWYRQAAGRGLQLLFYSVGIGQISSEVPQNLSASRPQDRQFILSSKKLLLSDSGFYLCAWSTRTVTSGEQYFGPGTRLTVT.

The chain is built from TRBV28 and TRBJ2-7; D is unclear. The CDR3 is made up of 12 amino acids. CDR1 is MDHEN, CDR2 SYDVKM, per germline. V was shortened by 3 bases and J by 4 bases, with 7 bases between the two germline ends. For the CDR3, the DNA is TGTGCCAGCAGTTTTACAGATTACGAGCAGTACTTC. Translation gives CASSFTDYEQYF. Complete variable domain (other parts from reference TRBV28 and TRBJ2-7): DVKVTQSSRYLVKRTGEKVFLECVQDMDHENMFWYRQDPGLGLRLIYFSYDVKMKEKGDIPEGYSVSREKKERFSLILESASTNQTSMYLCASSFTDYEQYFGPGTRLTVT.

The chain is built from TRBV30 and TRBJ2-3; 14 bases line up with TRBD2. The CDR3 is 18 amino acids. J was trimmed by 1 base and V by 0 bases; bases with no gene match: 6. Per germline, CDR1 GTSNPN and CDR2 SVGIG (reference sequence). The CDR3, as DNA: TGTGCCTGGAGTGTGCGACTAGCGGGAGGGCCCCGCACAGATACGCAGTATTTT. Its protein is CAWSVRLAGGPRTDTQYF. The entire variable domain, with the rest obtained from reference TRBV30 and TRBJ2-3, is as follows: SQTIHQWPATLVQPVGSPLSLECTVEGTSNPNLYWYRQAAGRGLQLLFYSVGIGQISSEVPQNLSASRPQDRQFILSSKKLLLSDSGFYLCAWSVRLAGGPRTDTQYFGPGTRLTVL.

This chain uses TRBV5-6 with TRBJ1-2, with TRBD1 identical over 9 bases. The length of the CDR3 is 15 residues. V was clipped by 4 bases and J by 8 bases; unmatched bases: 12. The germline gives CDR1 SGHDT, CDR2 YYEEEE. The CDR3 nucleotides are TGTGCCAGCAGCCTACAGGGGGCAATTATCTACGGCTACACCTTC. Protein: CASSLQGAIIYGYTF.

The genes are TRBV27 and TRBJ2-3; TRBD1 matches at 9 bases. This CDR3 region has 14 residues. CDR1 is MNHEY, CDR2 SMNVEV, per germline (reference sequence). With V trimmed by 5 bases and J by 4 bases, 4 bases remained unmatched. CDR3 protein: CASSPRTGADTQYF. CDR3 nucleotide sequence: TGTGCCAGCAGTCCCAGGACAGGGGCAGATACGCAGTATTTT.

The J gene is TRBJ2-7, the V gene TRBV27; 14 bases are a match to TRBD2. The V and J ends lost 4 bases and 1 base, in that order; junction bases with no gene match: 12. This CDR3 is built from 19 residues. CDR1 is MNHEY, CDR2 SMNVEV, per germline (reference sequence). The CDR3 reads CASSSTGTSGGSPSYEQYF. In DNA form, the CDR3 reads TGTGCCAGCAGTTCCACCGGGACTAGCGGGGGCTCACCTTCCTACGAGCAGTACTTC.

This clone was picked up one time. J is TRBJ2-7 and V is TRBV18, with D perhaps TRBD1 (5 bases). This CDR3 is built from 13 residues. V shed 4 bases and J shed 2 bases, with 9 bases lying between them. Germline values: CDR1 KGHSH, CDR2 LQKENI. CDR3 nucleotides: TGTGCCAGCTCACAAGGGGAAGCCTACGAGCAGTACTTC. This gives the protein CASSQGEAYEQYF.

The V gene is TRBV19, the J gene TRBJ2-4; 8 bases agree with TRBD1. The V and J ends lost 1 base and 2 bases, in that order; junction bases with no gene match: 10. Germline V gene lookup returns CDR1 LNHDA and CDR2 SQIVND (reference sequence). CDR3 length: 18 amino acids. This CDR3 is CASSIGPRTGKSKNIQYF. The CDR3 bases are TGTGCCAGTAGTATAGGCCCCCGGACAGGGAAATCCAAAAACATTCAGTACTTC.

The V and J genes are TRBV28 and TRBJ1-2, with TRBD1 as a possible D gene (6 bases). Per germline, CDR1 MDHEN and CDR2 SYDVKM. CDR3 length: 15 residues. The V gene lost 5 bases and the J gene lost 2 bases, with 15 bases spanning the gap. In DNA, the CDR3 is TGTGCCAGCAGTCTCGAAGGGGGACGAAACTATGGCTACACCTTC. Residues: CASSLEGGRNYGYTF.

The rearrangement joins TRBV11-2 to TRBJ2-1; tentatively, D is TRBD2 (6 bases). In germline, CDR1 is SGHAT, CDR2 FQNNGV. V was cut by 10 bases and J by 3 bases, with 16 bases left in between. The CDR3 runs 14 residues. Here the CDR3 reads CAIPTGVDYNEQFF. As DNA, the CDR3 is TGTGCCATACCAACGGGGGTGGACTACAATGAGCAGTTCTTC. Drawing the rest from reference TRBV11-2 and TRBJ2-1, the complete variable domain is EAGVAQSPRYKIIEKRQSVAFWCNPISGHATLYWYQQILGQGPKLLIQFQNNGVVDDSQLPKDRFSAERLKGVDSTLKIQPAKLEDSAVYLCAIPTGVDYNEQFFGPGTRLTVL.

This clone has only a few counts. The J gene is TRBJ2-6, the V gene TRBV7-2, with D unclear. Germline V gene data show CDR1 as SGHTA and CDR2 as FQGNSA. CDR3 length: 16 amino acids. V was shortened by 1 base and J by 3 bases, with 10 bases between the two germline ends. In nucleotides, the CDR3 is TGTGCCAGCAGCTTAGTGTTATCCAGTGGGGCCAACGTCCTGACTTTC. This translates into CASSLVLSSGANVLTF.

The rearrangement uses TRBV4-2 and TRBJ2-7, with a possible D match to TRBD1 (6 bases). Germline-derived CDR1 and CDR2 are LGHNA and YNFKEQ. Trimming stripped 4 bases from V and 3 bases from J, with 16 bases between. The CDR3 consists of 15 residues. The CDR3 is CASSPLGGTGYEQYF. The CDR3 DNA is TGTGCCAGCAGCCCATTAGGGGGTACTGGCTACGAGCAGTACTTC.

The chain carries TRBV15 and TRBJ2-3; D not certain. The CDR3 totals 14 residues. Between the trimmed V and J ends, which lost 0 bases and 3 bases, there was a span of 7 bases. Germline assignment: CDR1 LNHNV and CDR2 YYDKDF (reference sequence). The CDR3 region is CATSREAATDTQYF. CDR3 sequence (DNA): TGTGCCACCAGCAGAGAGGCCGCAACAGATACGCAGTATTTT.

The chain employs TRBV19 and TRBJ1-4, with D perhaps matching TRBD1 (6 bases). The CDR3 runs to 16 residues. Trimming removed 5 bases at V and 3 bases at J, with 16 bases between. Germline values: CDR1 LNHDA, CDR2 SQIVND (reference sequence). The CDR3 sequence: CASSPRTVTANEKLFF. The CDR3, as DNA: TGTGCCAGTAGTCCCCGGACAGTCACAGCTAATGAAAAACTGTTTTTT.

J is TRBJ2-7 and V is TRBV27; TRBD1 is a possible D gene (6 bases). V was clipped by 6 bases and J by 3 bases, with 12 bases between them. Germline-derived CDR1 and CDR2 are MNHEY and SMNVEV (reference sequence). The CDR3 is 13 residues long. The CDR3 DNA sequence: TGTGCCAGCAGCCGTGGGGGCCTCTACGAGCAGTACTTC. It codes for CASSRGGLYEQYF.

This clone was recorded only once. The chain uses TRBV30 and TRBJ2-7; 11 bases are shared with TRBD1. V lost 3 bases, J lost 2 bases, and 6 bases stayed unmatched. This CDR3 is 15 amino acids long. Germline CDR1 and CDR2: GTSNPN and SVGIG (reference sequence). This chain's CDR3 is CAWSYGTGGTYEQYF. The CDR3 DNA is TGTGCCTGGAGCTACGGGACAGGGGGGACCTACGAGCAGTACTTC.

CDR3 nucleotides: TGTGCCAGCAGTGTGAAGAAGTCTGGTGGGACAGGCTCCTTTGAGCAGTACTTC. Translating gives CASSVKKSGGTGSFEQYF. The chain is built from TRBV2 and TRBJ2-7; 8 nucleotides line up with TRBD1. With V trimmed by 4 bases and J by 7 bases, 21 bases remained unmatched. Per germline, CDR1 SNHLY and CDR2 FYNNEI. The CDR3 runs 18 residues.

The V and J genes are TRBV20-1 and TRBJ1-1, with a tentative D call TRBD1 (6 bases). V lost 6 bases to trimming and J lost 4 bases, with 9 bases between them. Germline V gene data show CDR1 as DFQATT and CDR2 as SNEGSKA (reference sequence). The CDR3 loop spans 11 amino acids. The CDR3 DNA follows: TGCAGTGCGAACAGGGCCACTGAAGCTTTCTTT. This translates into CSANRATEAFF.

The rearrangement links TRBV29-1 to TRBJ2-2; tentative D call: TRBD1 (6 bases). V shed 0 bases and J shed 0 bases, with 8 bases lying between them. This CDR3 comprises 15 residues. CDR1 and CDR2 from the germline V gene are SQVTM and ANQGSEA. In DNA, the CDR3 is TGCAGCGTTGAAGATCAGGGGTCGAACACCGGGGAGCTGTTTTTT. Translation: CSVEDQGSNTGELFF.

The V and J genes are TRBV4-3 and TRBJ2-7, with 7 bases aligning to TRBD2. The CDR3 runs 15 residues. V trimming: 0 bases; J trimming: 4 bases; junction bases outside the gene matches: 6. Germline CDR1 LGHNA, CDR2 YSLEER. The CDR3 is CASSQDRGVVYEQYF. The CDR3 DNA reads TGCGCCAGCAGCCAAGACCGGGGGGTGGTATACGAGCAGTACTTC.